These 32 T cell receptor beta chains came from one sample sequenced in a study of T cells after posttransplantation cyclophosphamide listed by TCRdb under 2016. The method was the immunoSEQ multiplex PCR assay. This is the immuneACCESS table as TCRdb keeps it, with only in-frame sequences that have V and J called. A part of the clones is gone; compared with another copy, unresolved V genes explain less than half, and the rest is unexplained. For this sample, over 35,000 clones are listed, none of them singletons. The ten largest clones take up approximately 2% of the sample. Sequences were obtained from PBMCs. These receptors came from a man aged 40-49 years in good health, CMV-negative, and a related stem cell transplant donor.

This clone was seen at least ten times. The gene calls are TRBV10-3 and TRBJ1-2, with 8 nucleotides matching TRBD1. The germline gives CDR1 ENHRY, CDR2 SYGVKD. The CDR3 is 14 residues long. The ends lost 6 bases at V and 5 bases at J; junction bases unmatched: 8. The CDR3 sequence is CAISDRGGLYGYTF. The CDR3 DNA follows: TGTGCCATCAGCGACAGGGGCGGTCTATATGGCTACACCTTC.

This clone was observed many times. The chain uses TRBV7-9 and TRBJ1-6, with D uncertain. V was trimmed by 2 bases and J by 10 bases, leaving 12 bases between them. This CDR3 is built from 14 residues. In germline, CDR1 is SEHNR, CDR2 FQNEAQ (reference sequence). The DNA for the CDR3 is TGTGCCAGCAGCTTATCTACAGCTCAGTCACCCCTCCACTTT. It is translated as CASSLSTAQSPLHF. The full variable domain, with the rest looked up from reference TRBV7-9 and TRBJ1-6, is DTGVSQNPRHKITKRGQNVTFRCDPISEHNRLYWYRQTLGQGPEFLTYFQNEAQLEKSRLLSDRFSAERPKGSFSTLEIQRTEQGDSAMYLCASSLSTAQSPLHFGNGTRLTVT.

This clone was observed many times. This sequence joins TRBV9 and TRBJ2-2, with a weak D call TRBD1 (6 bases). The V end was cut by 0 bases, the J end by 1 base, with 7 bases between. Per the germline V gene, CDR1 is SGDLS and CDR2 is YYNGEE. The CDR3 consists of 15 residues. CDR3 coding DNA: TGTGCCAGCAGCGTAGGAGGGGGGAACACCGGGGAGCTGTTTTTT. This sequence encodes CASSVGGGNTGELFF.

This clone was counted at least ten times. The gene calls are TRBV9 and TRBJ1-2; D unclear. The CDR3 is 14 residues long. V was clipped by 5 bases and J by 7 bases, with 18 bases between them. From germline, CDR1 is SGDLS and CDR2 YYNGEE. CDR3 in DNA: TGTGCCAGCAGTGACCCCTCTTGGCGACTTGGCTACACCTTC. This translates into CASSDPSWRLGYTF.

This clone has ten or more counts. The chain recombines TRBV14 with TRBJ2-2, with 8 bases lining up with TRBD2. The trim removed 2 bases at V and 6 bases at J, leaving 2 bases unmatched. Germline CDR1 reads SGHDN; CDR2 reads FVKESK. The CDR3 is made up of 14 amino acids. The CDR3 DNA reads TGTGCCAGCAGCCAATTAGCGGGACCCGGGGAGCTGTTTTTT. It encodes CASSQLAGPGELFF. The variable domain in full, with the rest retrieved from reference TRBV14 and TRBJ2-2, is EAGVTQFPSHSVIEKGQTVTLRCDPISGHDNLYWYRRVMGKEIKFLLHFVKESKQDESGMPNNRFLAERTGGTYSTLKVQPAELEDSGVYFCASSQLAGPGELFFGEGSRLTVL.

The V gene is TRBV7-2, the J gene TRBJ2-1, with TRBD1 matching over 7 bases. V lost 5 bases, J lost 8 bases, and 9 bases stayed unmatched. CDR3 length equals 14 residues. Per the germline V gene, CDR1 is SGHTA and CDR2 is FQGNSA. The CDR3 sequence: CASSVQGNKDEQFF. CDR3 in DNA: TGTGCCAGCAGCGTACAGGGGAATAAGGATGAGCAGTTCTTC.

This clone was seen at least ten times. The V and J genes are TRBV6-5 and TRBJ2-3, with D unresolved. Per the germline V gene, CDR1 is MNHEY and CDR2 is SVGAGI. V was cut by 5 bases and J by 10 bases, with 13 bases left in between. The CDR3 runs to 12 residues. CDR3 protein: CASSTPPNSQYF. CDR3 nucleotides: TGTGCCAGCAGTACTCCCCCGAATTCGCAGTATTTT.

This clone has at least ten counts. The V call is TRBV2, the J call TRBJ1-6; tentatively, D is TRBD1 (5 bases). Trimming removed 6 bases at V and 7 bases at J, with 13 bases between. There are 14 residues in the CDR3. CDR1 is SNHLY, CDR2 FYNNEI, per germline. The CDR3 loop is CASRFRDSNSPLHF. CDR3 DNA sequence: TGTGCCAGCAGGTTCAGGGATTCGAATTCACCCCTCCACTTT. Full variable domain (rest looked up from reference TRBV2 and TRBJ1-6): EPEVTQTPSHQVTQMGQEVILRCVPISNHLYFYWYRQILGQKVEFLVSFYNNEISEKSEIFDDQFSVERPDGSNFTLKIRSTKLEDSAMYFCASRFRDSNSPLHFGNGTRLTVT.

This clone was seen ten or more times. The CDR3 region is CAINDAGGQPQHF. CDR3 DNA sequence: TGTGCCATCAATGACGCGGGGGGTCAGCCCCAGCATTTT. The rearrangement uses TRBV10-3 and TRBJ1-5; TRBD1 might be the D (5 bases). The CDR3 totals 13 residues. Looked up from germline, CDR1 is ENHRY and CDR2 is SYGVKD. Trimming cost V 7 bases and J 6 bases, with 13 bases left between them.

This clone was detected only a few times. The chain has TRBV6-1 and TRBJ1-3, with D unclear. The germline V gene encodes CDR1 MNHNS and CDR2 SASEGT. The V gene lost 4 bases and the J gene lost 7 bases, with 8 bases spanning the gap. CDR3 size: 12 residues. CDR3 loop: CASSAVWNTIYF. The DNA for the CDR3 is TGTGCCAGCAGTGCGGTCTGGAACACCATATATTTT.

This clone was recorded at least ten times. The genes are TRBV2 and TRBJ2-1, with 8 nucleotides matching TRBD2. Trimming at V came to 6 bases and at J to 8 bases, leaving 6 bases not matched to a gene. The length of the CDR3 is 13 residues. Germline-derived CDR1 and CDR2 are SNHLY and FYNNEI. The CDR3 here is CASRRTSPDEQFF. The CDR3 DNA reads TGTGCCAGCAGGCGGACTAGCCCGGATGAGCAGTTCTTC.

This clone was seen repeatedly, ten times or more. The chain uses TRBV19 and TRBJ2-7; a possible D gene is TRBD1 (6 bases). The CDR3 length is 14 residues. Germline values: CDR1 LNHDA, CDR2 SQIVND (reference sequence). The V and J ends lost 5 bases and 7 bases respectively, with 18 bases between them. CDR3 sequence (DNA): TGTGCCAGTAGTCCCACAGGGATTCAGGGTGAGCAGTACTTC. Protein product: CASSPTGIQGEQYF.

This clone was seen repeatedly, ten times or more. The chain couples TRBV6-5 to TRBJ1-1; no clear D gene. The CDR3 extends over 13 amino acids. V was cut by 2 bases and J by 4 bases, with 8 bases left in between. Per the germline V gene, CDR1 is MNHEY and CDR2 is SVGAGI. The CDR3 region has the DNA TGTGCCAGCAGTTACACACTATCCACTGAAGCTTTCTTT. It is translated as CASSYTLSTEAFF.

There are many counts of this clone. The chain joins TRBV18 to TRBJ2-2; no clear D gene. The CDR3 consists of 13 residues. The V gene's germline CDR1 is KGHSH and CDR2 LQKENI. Trimming removed 6 bases from V and 4 bases from J, with 9 bases in between. The CDR3 spells CASSVSGTGELFF. CDR3 sequence (DNA): TGTGCCAGCTCCGTTTCGGGCACCGGGGAGCTGTTTTTT.

This clone was counted at least ten times. The V and J genes are TRBV19 and TRBJ1-4; weak D call: TRBD1 (5 bases). V shed 1 base and J shed 13 bases, with 16 bases lying between them. The CDR3 contains 14 residues. Looked up from germline, CDR1 is LNHDA and CDR2 is SQIVND (reference sequence). The CDR3 loop reads CASSIGGVQGRLFF. The CDR3 DNA reads as TGTGCCAGTAGTATAGGGGGGGTCCAAGGAAGACTGTTTTTT.

This clone was found many times. This sample includes further DNA sequences coding for the same CDR3. The rearrangement uses TRBV6-6 and TRBJ2-2; 9 bases line up with TRBD1. V trimming: 7 bases; J trimming: 3 bases; junction bases outside the gene matches: 3. There are 14 residues in the CDR3. Germline values: CDR1 MNHNY, CDR2 SVGAGI (reference sequence). The CDR3 spells CASTRQGDTGELFF. For the CDR3, the DNA is TGTGCCAGCACCCGACAGGGGGACACCGGGGAGCTGTTTTTT.

The chain carries TRBV6-1 and TRBJ2-3; 8 nucleotides line up with TRBD1. CDR3 length equals 15 residues. Germline V gene lookup returns CDR1 MNHNS and CDR2 SASEGT. The V gene end was trimmed by 4 bases and the J gene end by 0 bases; junction bases not matched to a gene: 3. The CDR3 spells CASSARDRSTDTQYF. As DNA, the CDR3 is TGTGCCAGCAGTGCCCGGGACAGGAGCACAGATACGCAGTATTTT.

The chain joins TRBV18 to TRBJ2-1, with TRBD1 matching over 9 bases. This CDR3 has 15 residues. J was trimmed by 5 bases and V by 3 bases; bases with no gene match: 5. Per the germline V gene, CDR1 is KGHSH and CDR2 is LQKENI. The CDR3 protein is CASSPTQGAHNEQFF. For the CDR3, the DNA is TGTGCCAGCTCACCTACACAGGGGGCCCACAATGAGCAGTTCTTC.

This clone was recorded at least ten times. CDR3 coding DNA: TGCGCCAGCAGCTTGGGCGGGATGGACGGGGAGCTGTTTTTT. Protein product: CASSLGGMDGELFF. The rearrangement uses TRBV5-1 and TRBJ2-2; tentatively, D is TRBD2 (6 bases). Deletions cut 0 bases from V and 7 bases from J, with 10 bases between. There are 14 residues in the CDR3. Germline V gives CDR1 SGHRS, CDR2 YFSETQ.

This clone was detected many times. The V gene is TRBV11-2, the J gene TRBJ2-7; the match to TRBD2 covers 7 bases. Germline V gene sequence: CDR1 SGHAT, CDR2 FQNNGV. The V segment lost 3 bases and the J segment 2 bases; nucleotides outside the gene matches: 4. The CDR3 contains 14 residues. The chain's CDR3 is CASSFERGTYEQYF. CDR3 nucleotides: TGTGCCAGCAGCTTTGAGCGGGGAACCTACGAGCAGTACTTC.

This clone has ten or more counts. The chain links TRBV19 to TRBJ1-6, with TRBD1 matching 9 bases. The length of the CDR3 is 16 residues. The ends lost 4 bases at V and 6 bases at J; junction bases unmatched: 7. Per the germline V gene, CDR1 is LNHDA and CDR2 is SQIVND (reference sequence). CDR3 in amino acids: CASSTTAGQGNSPLHF. DNA of the CDR3: TGTGCCAGTAGTACCACGGCGGGACAGGGTAATTCACCCCTCCACTTT.

This clone occurred many times. The CDR3 DNA follows: TGTGCCAGTAGTCCCCAGGGCGGGGGTTTTGGTACGCAGTATTTT. It yields the protein CASSPQGGGFGTQYF. V is TRBV19 and J is TRBJ2-3, with TRBD2 matching 7 bases. Germline V lookup: CDR1 LNHDA, CDR2 SQIVND (reference sequence). The CDR3 spans 15 residues. V was pared by 5 bases and J by 8 bases, with 13 bases of the junction left unmatched.

This clone was counted many times. The rearrangement joins TRBV4-1 to TRBJ2-5; 7 bases line up with TRBD1. J lost 3 bases, V lost 3 bases, and 13 bases had no gene match. Germline assignment: CDR1 MGHRA and CDR2 YSYEKL. The CDR3 contains 17 residues. CDR3 bases: TGCGCCAGCAGCCAGCCCCGGGACAGACTATTCGAAGAGACCCAGTACTTC. This encodes CASSQPRDRLFEETQYF.

This clone was found a few times. J is TRBJ2-3 and V is TRBV27; tentative D call: TRBD2 (6 bases). The ends were cut back, 6 bases at V and 2 bases at J, with 12 bases in the middle. CDR1 and CDR2 from the germline V gene are MNHEY and SMNVEV (reference sequence). The CDR3 totals 14 residues. CDR3 region: CASRDGLSTDTQYF. The DNA of the CDR3 is TGTGCCAGCAGGGACGGACTATCCACAGATACGCAGTATTTT.

This clone has at least ten counts. J is TRBJ1-1 and V is TRBV7-3; D gene ambiguous. CDR1 and CDR2 (germline): SGHTA, FQGTGA. The CDR3 extends over 13 amino acids. Trimming took off 2 bases at V and 3 bases at J, with 7 bases between the two ends. The CDR3, as DNA: TGTGCCAGCAGCTTAGAAGGAGACACTGAAGCTTTCTTT. This codes for CASSLEGDTEAFF.

This clone appeared many times. The chain recombines TRBV14 with TRBJ2-2; 12 bases match TRBD2. The CDR3 spans 17 residues. CDR1 is SGHDN and CDR2 is FVKESK in the germline V gene. V lost 5 bases to trimming and J lost 0 bases; unmatched junction nucleotides: 4. This CDR3 is CASSKGLAGTNTGELFF. The CDR3 coding sequence is TGTGCCAGCAGCAAGGGACTAGCGGGTACGAACACCGGGGAGCTGTTTTTT.

This clone was found many times. This chain uses TRBV27 with TRBJ1-6, with D perhaps TRBD1 (5 bases). The germline V gene encodes CDR1 MNHEY and CDR2 SMNVEV (reference sequence). The V gene lost 3 bases and the J gene lost 9 bases, with 12 bases spanning the gap. The CDR3 runs to 14 residues. For the CDR3, the DNA is TGTGCCAGCAGTTTTAGGGGATCAGGTTCACCCCTCCACTTT. As protein: CASSFRGSGSPLHF.

There are many counts of this clone. V and J are TRBV5-6 and TRBJ1-1, with D maybe TRBD1 (6 bases). Per germline, CDR1 SGHDT and CDR2 YYEEEE. CDR3 length equals 13 residues. Trimming left V 4 bases short and J 4 bases short, with 11 bases between. The CDR3 protein is CASSLQGPTEAFF. The CDR3 DNA is TGTGCCAGCAGCCTACAGGGACCCACTGAAGCTTTCTTT.

This clone was counted at least ten times. This chain joins TRBV9 and TRBJ2-3; no definite D call. The CDR3 is 13 residues long. V was cut by 7 bases and J by 0 bases, with 9 bases left in between. In germline, CDR1 is SGDLS, CDR2 YYNGEE. This CDR3 is CASSTTSTDTQYF. The CDR3 DNA sequence: TGTGCCAGCTCTACGACTAGCACAGATACGCAGTATTTT. Variable domain in full (rest from reference TRBV9 and TRBJ2-3): DSGVTQTPKHLITATGQRVTLRCSPRSGDLSVYWYQQSLDQGLQFLIQYYNGEERAKGNILERFSAQQFPDLHSELNLSSLELGDSALYFCASSTTSTDTQYFGPGTRLTVL.

This clone occurred many times. This rearrangement joins TRBV29-1 to TRBJ1-2; D unresolved. The V end was cut by 5 bases, the J end by 4 bases, with 11 bases between. This CDR3 has 12 amino acids. The germline gives CDR1 SQVTM, CDR2 ANQGSEA. This CDR3 is CSVSEGAYGYTF. The CDR3 coding sequence is TGCAGCGTTTCGGAGGGTGCCTATGGCTACACCTTC.

This clone came up a few times. V usage is TRBV6-6 and J usage is TRBJ2-1, with D unclear. The length of the CDR3 is 13 residues. V was clipped by 5 bases and J by 7 bases, with 12 bases between them. The germline CDR1 and CDR2 sequences are MNHNY and SVGAGI (reference sequence). The CDR3 here is CASSPRAVNEQFF. CDR3 DNA sequence: TGTGCCAGCAGTCCCCGCGCCGTAAATGAGCAGTTCTTC.

This clone was recorded at least ten times. This chain connects TRBV7-2 to TRBJ2-7; D may match TRBD1 or TRBD2 (7 bases each). The germline V gene encodes CDR1 SGHTA and CDR2 FQGNSA. The CDR3 is 13 residues long. The ends were cut back, 4 bases at V and 7 bases at J, with 14 bases in the middle. The CDR3 DNA is TGTGCCAGCAGCTCTTCAGCGGGACAGGAGCAGTACGTC. It specifies CASSSSAGQEQYV.